This T cell receptor (beta chain) emerged from a study of blood T cell repertoires in COVID-19. In the authors' methods: Amplification of reference gene primers provided the estimated nucleated cell counts. The method was immunoSEQ multiplex PCR; TCRdb's version includes in-frame clones alone and lacks a portion of them. V, J and clone size are taken as reported in that table, and D and trimming were inferred from the DNA itself. The table records under 250,000 clones, approximately 91% of them present only once. The length of the CDR3 is 15 residues. Trimming cost V 2 bases and J 2 bases, with 13 bases left between them. Germline CDR1 and CDR2: SGHTA and FQGNSA.

V is TRBV7-2 and J is TRBJ2-7; tentatively, D is TRBD2 (6 bases). The receptor was isolated from a man aged 55-75 years who had recovered from COVID-19. The sequenced sample consisted of peripheral blood. CDR3 sequence reads: CASSLTGRSAYEQYF. CDR3 in DNA: TGTGCCAGCAGCTTAACCGGGAGATCGGCCTACGAGCAGTACTTC.